This TCR beta chain is drawn from a study of radiotherapy plus CTLA-4 blockade in lung cancer. TCRdb's table, derived via immunoSEQ multiplex PCR, lists solely in-frame clones and lacks some. This table has roughly 42,000 clones, around 63% appearing once. The source is a human donor with non-small cell lung cancer who had a partial response to radiotherapy plus ipilimumab. Sample: peripheral blood, taken from a patient treated with radiotherapy plus ipilimumab.

CDR3 protein: CASTPGTGYYEQYF. The DNA of the CDR3 is TGTGCCAGCACTCCCGGGACAGGGTACTACGAGCAGTACTTC. The rearrangement uses TRBV6-5 and TRBJ2-7, with 9 bases that match TRBD1. Per the germline V gene, CDR1 is MNHEY and CDR2 is SVGAGI. Losses at the gene ends were 7 bases for V and 3 bases for J; bases not matched to a gene: 7. The CDR3 contains 14 residues.